The subject of this entry is one TCR beta chain. Treatment: approximately 18 received Ad26.COV2.S at low or high dose, single or two shots; about five received placebo; per-sample allocation not given. After the first vaccine or placebo injection, samples were drawn on day 63. J was trimmed by 3 bases and V by 3 bases; bases with no gene match: 6. CDR1 and CDR2 (germline): LGHDT, YNNKEL (reference sequence). The CDR3 spans 15 residues. These data originate in a study of Ad26.COV2.S vaccination and SARS-CoV-2 variants. About the research overall: Intramuscularly, Ad26.COV2.S was given either once or twice, 56 days apart.

Using immunoSEQ multiplex PCR, the repertoire was profiled, and TCRdb retains in-frame clones only, with some absent. The data show some 640,000 clones, 89% seen once. This receptor was taken from a person between 18 and 65 years old who received the Ad26.COV2.S COVID-19 vaccine or a placebo. The specimen was peripheral blood, collected in a trial of Ad26.COV2.S vaccine versus placebo. The V call is TRBV3-1 (or the pseudogene TRBV3-2), the J call TRBJ2-5; 8 bases line up with TRBD1. CDR3 DNA sequence: TGTGCCAGCAGCCAGGTCCAGGGGGCAAAAGAGACCCAGTACTTC. Translated: CASSQVQGAKETQYF.